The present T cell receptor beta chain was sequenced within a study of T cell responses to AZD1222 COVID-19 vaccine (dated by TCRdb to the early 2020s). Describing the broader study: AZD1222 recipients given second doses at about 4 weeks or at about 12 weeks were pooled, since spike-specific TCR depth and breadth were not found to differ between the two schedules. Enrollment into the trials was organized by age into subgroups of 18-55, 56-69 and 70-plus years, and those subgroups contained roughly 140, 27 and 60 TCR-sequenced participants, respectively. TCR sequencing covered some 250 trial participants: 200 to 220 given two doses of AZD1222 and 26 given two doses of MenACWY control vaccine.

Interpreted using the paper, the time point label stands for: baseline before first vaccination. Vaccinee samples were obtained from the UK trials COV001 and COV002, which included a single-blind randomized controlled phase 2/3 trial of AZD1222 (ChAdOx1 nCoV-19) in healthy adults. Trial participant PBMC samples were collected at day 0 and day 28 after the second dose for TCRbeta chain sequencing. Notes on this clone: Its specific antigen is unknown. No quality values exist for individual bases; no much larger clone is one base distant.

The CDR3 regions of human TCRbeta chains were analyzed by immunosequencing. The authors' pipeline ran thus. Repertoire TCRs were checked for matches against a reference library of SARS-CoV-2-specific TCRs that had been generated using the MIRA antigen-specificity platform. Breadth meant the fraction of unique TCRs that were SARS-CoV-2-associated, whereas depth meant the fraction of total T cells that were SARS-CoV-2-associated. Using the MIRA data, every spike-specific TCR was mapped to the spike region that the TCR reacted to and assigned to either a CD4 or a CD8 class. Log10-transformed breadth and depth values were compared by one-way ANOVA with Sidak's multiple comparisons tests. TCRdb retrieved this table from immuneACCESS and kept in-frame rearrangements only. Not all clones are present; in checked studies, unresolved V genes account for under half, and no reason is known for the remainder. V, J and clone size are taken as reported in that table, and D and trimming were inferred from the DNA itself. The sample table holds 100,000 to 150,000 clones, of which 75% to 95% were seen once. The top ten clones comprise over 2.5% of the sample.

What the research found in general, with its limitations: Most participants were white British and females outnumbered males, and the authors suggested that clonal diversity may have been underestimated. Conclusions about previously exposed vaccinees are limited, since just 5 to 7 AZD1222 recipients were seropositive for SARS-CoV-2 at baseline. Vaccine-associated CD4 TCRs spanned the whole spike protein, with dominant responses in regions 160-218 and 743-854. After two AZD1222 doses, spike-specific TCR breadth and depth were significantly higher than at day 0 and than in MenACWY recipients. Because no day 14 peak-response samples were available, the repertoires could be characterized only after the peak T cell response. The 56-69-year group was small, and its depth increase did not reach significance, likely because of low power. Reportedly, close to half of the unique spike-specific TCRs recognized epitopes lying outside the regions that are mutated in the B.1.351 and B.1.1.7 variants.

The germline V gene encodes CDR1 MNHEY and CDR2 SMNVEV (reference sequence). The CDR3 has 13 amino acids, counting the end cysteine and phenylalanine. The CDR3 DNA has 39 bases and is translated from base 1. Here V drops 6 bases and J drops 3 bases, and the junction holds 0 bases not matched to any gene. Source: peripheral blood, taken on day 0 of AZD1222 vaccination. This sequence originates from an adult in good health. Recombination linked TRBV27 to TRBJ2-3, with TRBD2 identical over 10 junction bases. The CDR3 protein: CASRLAGTDTQYF. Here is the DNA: TGTGCCAGCAGACTAGCGGGAACAGATACGCAGTATTTT.